This record looks at one T cell receptor beta chain sequence and its context. The antigen is unknown. cDNA libraries for TCR beta contained unique molecular identifiers. The authors obtained roughly 0.5 million cDNA molecules from around 0.96 to 9.9 million T cells. TCRdb reanalysed the PCR reads using MiXCR and keeps one entry per CDR3 protein. The top ten hold about 12% of the sample, which has around 440,000 distinct CDR3 sequences, nearly 45% seen once. The V segment lost 3 bases and the J segment 0 bases; nucleotides outside the gene matches: 13. This CDR3 contains 18 residues. This sample stems from a study of post-analysis software for immune sequencing data. Notes on the study in general: Samples sharing a preparation batch grouped tightly together when assessed by F measure. Patients showed TRBV5-6, TRBV5-1 and TRBV20-1 among a few TRBV segments more frequent than in controls. Significantly decreased normalized Chao1 diversity was recorded for multiple sclerosis patients relative to controls.

J is TRBJ2-7 and V is TRBV12-3 or TRBV12-4; 8 positions match TRBD1. Material: blood. The receptor's source is a girl aged 5 to 17 with multiple sclerosis. The CDR3 region is CASSFSEGGQVHSYEQYF. DNA for the CDR3: TGTGCCAGCAGTTTCAGCGAGGGGGGACAGGTACACTCCTACGAGCAGTACTTC.